The clone carrying this T cell receptor (beta chain) was recorded at least ten times. The target antigen is unknown. MiXCR was run by TCRdb on the 5' RACE reads, yielding one entry per CDR3 protein. Of 1.5 million to 2 million distinct CDR3 sequences in the sample, under 35% were seen once. The sample belongs to a study of identical twins. Donors were all healthy Caucasians. Trimming removed 7 bases from V and 1 base from J, with 10 bases in between. From germline, CDR1 is MDHEN and CDR2 SYDVKM. CDR3 length equals 13 residues. Findings and limits, study-wide: Carriage of fewer insertions was seen in abundant cord blood beta clonotypes, whereas memory repertoires showed none. Twins' surplus sharing was weaker for beta out-of-frame sequences. The models systematically underestimated how much out-of-frame TCR alpha was shared in monozygotic twins.

The sample comprised cord blood. This chain connects TRBV28 to TRBJ1-2; D is perhaps TRBD1 (6 bases). This TCR was recovered from a newborn girl in good health. The CDR3 bases are TGTGCCAGCACCCTGGACAGTAACTATGGCTACACCTTC. Translated: CASTLDSNYGYTF.